This T cell receptor beta chain comes out of a study of neurological immune-mediated disorders. Between the trimmed V and J ends, which lost 5 bases and 1 base, there was a span of 10 bases. Germline assignment: CDR1 MNHNY and CDR2 SVGAGI (reference sequence). The CDR3 extends over 14 amino acids. TCRdb independently ran MiXCR on the 5' RACE reads; one entry per CDR3 protein. The sample contains tens of thousands of distinct CDR3 sequences, around 3.6% of which appear only once. General study results and limits: Expanded clones shared no identical CDR3 amino acid sequences across subjects, which suggested private TCR-beta repertoires in all groups.

This clonotype was picked up many times. Its antigen is currently unknown. Source material was 2 million unsorted PBMCs, stored at -80 °C in RNAlater. The sample consisted of PBMCs. This chain links TRBV6-6 with TRBJ2-3, with D hard to call. This receptor was obtained from a man younger than 40 with multiple sclerosis. The chain's CDR3 is CASSHPGRTDTQYF. For the CDR3, the DNA is TGTGCCAGCAGTCACCCGGGCCGCACAGATACGCAGTATTTT.